Each of the 16 T cell receptor beta chains below was sequenced from the same sample in a study of cytomegalovirus exposure and HLA in healthy donors. 13 Jbeta primers and 60 Vbeta primers were used for the PCR. TCRdb's table, derived via immunoSEQ multiplex PCR, lists solely in-frame clones and lacks some. Of over 50,000 clones in the sample, about 89% were seen once. The sequenced sample consisted of PBMCs. The receptors originated from a man younger than 35 in good health and CMV-seronegative.

This chain joins TRBV6-5 and TRBJ1-1; possible D gene TRBD1, 5 bases. The CDR3 extends over 13 amino acids. CDR1 is MNHEY, CDR2 SVGAGI, per germline. V lost 7 bases to trimming and J lost 6 bases, with 15 bases between them. In nucleotides, the CDR3 is TGTGCCAGCACCGCAACGGGGGTAGCTGAAGCTTTCTTT. It is translated as CASTATGVAEAFF.

The rearrangement joins TRBV27 to TRBJ1-2; D is unclear. Germline V gene lookup returns CDR1 MNHEY and CDR2 SMNVEV (reference sequence). The V gene lost 3 bases and the J gene lost 4 bases, with 12 bases spanning the gap. This CDR3 is 14 amino acids long. The CDR3 reads CASSLRREGYGYTF. CDR3 in DNA: TGTGCCAGCAGTTTGAGGAGGGAGGGCTATGGCTACACCTTC.

CDR3 bases: TGTGCCAGCAGTTACTCGGGACTCGGGAACTATGGCTACACCTTC. Its protein is CASSYSGLGNYGYTF. V gene TRBV6-5 combines with J gene TRBJ1-2; perhaps TRBD1 as D (5 bases). This CDR3 contains 15 residues. Germline CDR1 and CDR2: MNHEY and SVGAGI. V dropped 0 bases and J dropped 2 bases, with 10 bases sitting between them.

This clone was counted once. This chain joins TRBV10-3 and TRBJ1-5, with D possibly matching TRBD1 (6 bases). Trimming shortened V by 8 bases and J by 5 bases, and 19 bases separated the two germline ends. This CDR3 region has 15 residues. CDR1 ENHRY and CDR2 SYGVKD come from the germline V gene. The CDR3 loop reads CAIWGGRRVDQPQHF. CDR3 nucleotides: TGTGCCATCTGGGGGGGGCGCAGGGTAGATCAGCCCCAGCATTTT.

V is TRBV25-1 and J is TRBJ2-3; 11 bases are shared with TRBD1. Looked up from germline, CDR1 is MGHDK and CDR2 is SYGVNS. The CDR3 totals 18 residues. J gave up 5 bases and V 4 bases, and 14 bases lay outside the gene matches. CDR3 protein: CASSALDRGLEGQDTQYF. CDR3 DNA sequence: TGTGCCAGCAGTGCACTGGACAGGGGGCTCGAAGGTCAAGATACGCAGTATTTT.

The CDR3 reads CAWRGGTGKFGTEAFF. CDR3 DNA sequence: TGTGCCTGGAGGGGGGGGACAGGGAAGTTTGGCACTGAAGCTTTCTTT. V is TRBV30 and J is TRBJ1-1; 9 bases agree with TRBD1. This CDR3 region has 16 residues. Germline V lookup: CDR1 GTSNPN, CDR2 SVGIG (reference sequence). Germline trimming cut 3 bases from V and 4 bases from J; bases unmatched to any gene: 12.

The V gene is TRBV11-2, the J gene TRBJ2-2; 7 positions match TRBD2. The CDR3 loop spans 16 amino acids. The V and J ends lost 5 bases and 10 bases, in that order; junction bases with no gene match: 16. The V gene's germline CDR1 is SGHAT and CDR2 FQNNGV. CDR3 in amino acids: CASSPRLAAEMQELFF. The CDR3 region has the DNA TGTGCCAGCAGCCCCCGGCTAGCGGCCGAGATGCAGGAGCTGTTTTTT.

The chain joins TRBV6-5 to TRBJ1-5; 7 nucleotides match TRBD1. Germline loops: CDR1 MNHEY, CDR2 SVGAGI. CDR3 length: 12 residues. V lost 8 bases, J lost 7 bases, and 5 bases stayed unmatched. The CDR3 nucleotides are TGTGCCAGCGGCAGGGGGAAGCAGCCCCAGCATTTT. This gives the protein CASGRGKQPQHF.

The genes are TRBV2 and TRBJ2-7, with TRBD1 matching 9 bases. Germline CDR1 is SNHLY and CDR2 is FYNNEI. After removal of 0 bases from V and 3 bases from J, the junction contained 12 bases not matched to a gene. The CDR3 loop spans 18 amino acids. CDR3 DNA: TGTGCCAGCAGTGAAGCTTTAGTGTGGGACAGGGCAGGCTACGAGCAGTACTTC. It encodes CASSEALVWDRAGYEQYF.

The genes are TRBV30 and TRBJ2-5; 7 bases are shared with TRBD1. This CDR3 is built from 16 residues. V shed 0 bases, J shed 3 bases, and the junction held 10 bases outside the gene matches. Germline loops: CDR1 GTSNPN, CDR2 SVGIG (reference sequence). The CDR3 nucleotides are TGTGCCTGGAGTGTTGGCCCAGGGGGTTTAAAAGAGACCCAGTACTTC. Its protein is CAWSVGPGGLKETQYF. The full variable domain, in which reference TRBV30 and TRBJ2-5 provide the parts outside the CDR3, is SQTIHQWPATLVQPVGSPLSLECTVEGTSNPNLYWYRQAAGRGLQLLFYSVGIGQISSEVPQNLSASRPQDRQFILSSKKLLLSDSGFYLCAWSVGPGGLKETQYFGPGTRLLVL.

J is TRBJ1-2 and V is TRBV11-3; TRBD1 aligns across 8 bases. This CDR3 has 13 amino acids. Germline CDR1 reads SGHNT; CDR2 reads YENEEA. V lost 4 bases and J lost 6; bases outside the gene matches: 4. DNA of the CDR3: TGTGCCAGCAGCTCCGGACAGGGAGATGGCTACACCTTC. Translated: CASSSGQGDGYTF.

The J gene is TRBJ2-7, the V gene TRBV7-9, with 7 positions matching TRBD1. This CDR3 is built from 14 residues. The V and J ends lost 5 bases and 5 bases, in that order; junction bases with no gene match: 9. Germline CDR1 SEHNR, CDR2 FQNEAQ (reference sequence). The CDR3 region has the DNA TGTGCCAGCAGCCGGACAGGTTTTGAAAACGAGCAGTACTTC. It encodes CASSRTGFENEQYF.

The chain recombines TRBV6-5 with TRBJ2-5, with D possibly TRBD2 on 5 matching bases. Germline V gene data show CDR1 as MNHEY and CDR2 as SVGAGI. Trimming took 8 bases from V and 3 from J, leaving 13 bases between them. There are 13 residues in the CDR3. CDR3 in DNA: TGTGCCAGCTTTAGACTCGGGGAAGAGACCCAGTACTTC. Encoded protein: CASFRLGEETQYF.

The chain employs TRBV30 and TRBJ1-2, with D maybe TRBD1 (6 bases). V gave up 0 bases and J gave up 4 bases, with 15 bases separating them. Germline V gene lookup returns CDR1 GTSNPN and CDR2 SVGIG (reference sequence). The CDR3 runs to 15 residues. The CDR3 DNA follows: TGTGCCTGGAGTGTAAGGGGGAAGATGCCCTATGGCTACACCTTC. The encoded protein is CAWSVRGKMPYGYTF.

The chain joins TRBV7-6 to TRBJ1-6; 10 nucleotides agree with TRBD1. Germline lookup yields CDR1 SGHVS and CDR2 FNYEAQ. V was clipped by 4 bases and J by 10 bases; unmatched bases: 10. This CDR3 comprises 16 residues. CDR3 DNA: TGTGCCAGCAGCTCACGCACCGGGACAGGGGACTCACCCCTCCACTTT. This codes for CASSSRTGTGDSPLHF.

The chain carries TRBV10-3 and TRBJ2-3; the D is unclear. The length of the CDR3 is 15 residues. Germline V gene lookup returns CDR1 ENHRY and CDR2 SYGVKD. V was cut by 3 bases and J by 0 bases, with 10 bases left in between. The CDR3 here is CAISETGFSTDTQYF. The DNA for the CDR3 is TGTGCCATCAGTGAAACTGGTTTTAGCACAGATACGCAGTATTTT.